A single sample is the source of the 10 T cell receptor beta chains below, sequenced in a study of T-cell reconstitution after alpha-beta-depleted transplantation in children. For TCRbeta, the library was prepared with unique molecular identifiers. One entry per CDR3 protein results from TCRdb running MiXCR on the PCR reads. The table includes around 400,000 distinct CDR3 sequences, under 13% detected once. The input for sequencing was PBMCs from the stem cell graft donor, taken from the stem cell graft. Source of these receptors: a human donor who donated a stem cell graft to a child with acute myeloid leukemia.

This clonotype was counted between two and nine times. This chain links TRBV20-1 with TRBJ2-5, with D possibly matching TRBD2 (6 bases). Trimming stripped 6 bases from V and 5 bases from J, with 25 bases between. There are 16 residues in the CDR3. CDR1 DFQATT and CDR2 SNEGSKA come from the germline V gene (reference sequence). The CDR3 region has the DNA TGCAGTGCCCTCCCGCCGGAGGGCCCTCGCGGGGAGACCCAGTACTTC. This encodes CSALPPEGPRGETQYF.

The chain recombines TRBV20-1 with TRBJ2-4, with D unclear. V dropped 0 bases and J dropped 1 base, with 10 bases sitting between them. This CDR3 contains 15 residues. Germline CDR1 and CDR2: DFQATT and SNEGSKA (reference sequence). In nucleotides, the CDR3 is TGCAGTGCTAGAGATGGGGTGTTTGCCAAAAACATTCAGTACTTC. This translates into CSARDGVFAKNIQYF.

This clonotype was detected ten times or more. The chain has TRBV29-1 and TRBJ2-1, with TRBD1 matching 8 bases. J gave up 8 bases and V 2 bases, and 8 bases lay outside the gene matches. The CDR3 runs to 14 residues. The germline V gene encodes CDR1 SQVTM and CDR2 ANQGSEA. The CDR3 DNA follows: TGCAGCGTTGAAAAGAGAGGACAGGGAGATGAGCAGTTCTTC. The encoded protein is CSVEKRGQGDEQFF.

The chain carries TRBV18 and TRBJ2-7; 7 bases fit TRBD1. Germline trimming cut 5 bases from V and 3 bases from J; bases unmatched to any gene: 4. Per the germline V gene, CDR1 is KGHSH and CDR2 is LQKENI. The CDR3 runs to 13 residues. This CDR3 reads CASSSGQLYEQYV. DNA for the CDR3: TGTGCCAGCTCATCGGGACAGCTCTACGAGCAGTACGTC.

This chain uses TRBV25-1 with TRBJ1-6; D is ambiguous. Between the trimmed V and J ends, which lost 5 bases and 10 bases, there was a span of 18 bases. Germline V gives CDR1 MGHDK, CDR2 SYGVNS. There are 15 residues in the CDR3. The CDR3 nucleotides are TGTGCCAGCAGTAACCCGTCAGGAATACACTCACCCCTCCACTTT. It yields the protein CASSNPSGIHSPLHF.

There are many counts of this clonotype. At one boundary the junction diverges from the germline segment, which might be a read error. The genes are TRBV5-1 and TRBJ2-4; D call uncertain. CDR3 size: 14 residues. The germline gives CDR1 SGHRS, CDR2 YFSETQ. The DNA of the CDR3 is TGTGCCAGCAGCTTGAGTGGTGCCAAAAACATTCAGTACTTC. Protein: CASSLSGAKNIQYF.

The chain employs TRBV12-3 or TRBV12-4 and TRBJ2-6; 8 bases are shared with TRBD2. Trimming cost V 5 bases and J 4 bases; bases outside gene matches: 7. CDR3 length: 16 amino acids. The chain's CDR3 is CASSRRGAAGANVLTF. The CDR3 bases are TGTGCCAGCAGTCGGCGGGGGGCTGCAGGGGCCAACGTCCTGACTTTC.

This chain joins TRBV10-3 and TRBJ2-3, with 14 bases matching TRBD2. Germline trimming cut 0 bases from V and 4 bases from J; bases unmatched to any gene: 3. Looked up from germline, CDR1 is ENHRY and CDR2 is SYGVKD. The CDR3 length is 17 residues. The CDR3 coding sequence is TGTGCCATCAGTGAGTCGACTAGCGGGGGGGCCTCAGATACGCAGTATTTT. Translating gives CAISESTSGGASDTQYF.

This chain connects TRBV7-9 to TRBJ2-2; the match to TRBD2 covers 9 bases. Germline lookup yields CDR1 SEHNR and CDR2 FQNEAQ (reference sequence). The CDR3 is 15 amino acids. Losses at the gene ends were 5 bases for V and 6 bases for J; bases not matched to a gene: 7. The CDR3 protein is CASSLTGTSPGELFF. The CDR3 DNA follows: TGTGCCAGCAGCCTAACCGGGACTAGCCCCGGGGAGCTGTTTTTT.

The chain recombines TRBV5-1 with TRBJ2-7; D may be TRBD2 (6 bases). Deletions cut 1 base from V and 3 bases from J, with 14 bases between. The CDR3 consists of 15 residues. Germline V gene data show CDR1 as SGHRS and CDR2 as YFSETQ. CDR3 amino acids: CASSLMAGPGYEQYF. The CDR3 DNA reads as TGCGCCAGCAGCTTGATGGCGGGGCCGGGCTACGAGCAGTACTTC.